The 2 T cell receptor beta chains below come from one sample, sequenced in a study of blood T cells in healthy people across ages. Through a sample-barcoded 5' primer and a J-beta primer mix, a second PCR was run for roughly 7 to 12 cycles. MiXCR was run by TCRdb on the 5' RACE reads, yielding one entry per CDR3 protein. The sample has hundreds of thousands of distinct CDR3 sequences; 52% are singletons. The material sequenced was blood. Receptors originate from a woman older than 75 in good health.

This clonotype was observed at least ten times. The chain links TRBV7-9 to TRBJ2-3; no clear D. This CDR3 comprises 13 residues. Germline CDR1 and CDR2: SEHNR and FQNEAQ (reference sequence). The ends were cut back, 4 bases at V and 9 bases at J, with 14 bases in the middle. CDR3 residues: CASSSSLPETQYF. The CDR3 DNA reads TGTGCCAGCAGCTCCTCCCTCCCGGAGACGCAGTATTTT.

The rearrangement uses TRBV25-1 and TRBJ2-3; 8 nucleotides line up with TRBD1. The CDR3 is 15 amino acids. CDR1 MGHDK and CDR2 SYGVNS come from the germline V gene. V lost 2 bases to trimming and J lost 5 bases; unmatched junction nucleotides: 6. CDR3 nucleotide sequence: TGTGCCAGCAGTGAACCCTGGACAGGGAGAGATACGCAGTATTTT. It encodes CASSEPWTGRDTQYF.